These 7 T cell receptor beta chains were sequenced from one sample in a study of blood T cells in healthy people across ages. For the second PCR, which ran for about 7 to 12 cycles, a sample-barcoded 5' primer and a J-beta primer mix were used. TCRdb re-called the 5' RACE reads with MiXCR, one entry per CDR3 protein. The repertoire has hundreds of thousands of distinct CDR3 sequences, 40% to 45% of them found once; the top ten carry about 30%. Sequenced material: blood. These receptors all come from an elderly man in good health.

The rearrangement links TRBV6-1 to TRBJ2-3; maybe TRBD2 (6 bases). CDR1 is MNHNS and CDR2 is SASEGT in the germline V gene. V was cut by 10 bases and J by 2 bases, with 13 bases left in between. The CDR3 is 13 amino acids. CDR3 amino acids: CATGLSNTDTQYF. The CDR3 coding sequence is TGTGCCACAGGACTATCCAACACAGATACGCAGTATTTT.

V and J are TRBV28 and TRBJ1-6; possibly TRBD1 for D (5 bases). From germline, CDR1 is MDHEN and CDR2 SYDVKM. The CDR3 consists of 15 residues. The V end lost 3 bases, the J end lost 6 bases, and 12 bases lay between the germline ends. The CDR3 reads CASSFGDSGNSPLHF. In DNA form, the CDR3 reads TGTGCCAGCAGTTTCGGAGACAGCGGTAATTCACCCCTCCACTTT. Filled out from reference TRBV28 and TRBJ1-6, the complete variable domain reads DVKVTQSSRYLVKRTGEKVFLECVQDMDHENMFWYRQDPGLGLRLIYFSYDVKMKEKGDIPEGYSVSREKKERFSLILESASTNQTSMYLCASSFGDSGNSPLHFGNGTRLTVT.

This clonotype has a handful of counts. V is TRBV9 and J is TRBJ2-7; either TRBD1 or TRBD2 may supply D (5 bases each). V gave up 3 bases and J gave up 5 bases, with 12 bases separating them. The CDR3 sequence is 13 residues long. The germline gives CDR1 SGDLS, CDR2 YYNGEE. As DNA, the CDR3 is TGTGCCAGCAGCGCACTGGTGGGACACGAGCAGTACTTC. It specifies CASSALVGHEQYF.

V gene TRBV20-1 combines with J gene TRBJ2-1; 11 bases fit TRBD2. Germline V gene data show CDR1 as DFQATT and CDR2 as SNEGSKA (reference sequence). With 6 bases clipped from V and 6 bases from J, the junction kept 10 bases outside the gene matches. The CDR3 sequence is 15 residues long. The CDR3 region is CSATSGRKFGNEQFF. The CDR3 nucleotides are TGCAGTGCCACTAGCGGGAGAAAATTTGGCAATGAGCAGTTCTTC.

In its sample, this clonotype was seen a few times. The chain has TRBV6-2 or TRBV6-3 and TRBJ2-1, with D possibly being TRBD1 (6 bases). The V end was cut by 5 bases, the J end by 10 bases, with 12 bases between. Germline-derived CDR1 and CDR2 are MNHEY and SVGEGT. This CDR3 contains 12 residues. CDR3 region: CASSAGVGEQFF. The CDR3 coding sequence is TGTGCCAGCAGTGCAGGGGTTGGCGAGCAGTTCTTC.

This clonotype showed up just once. The J gene is TRBJ2-3, the V gene TRBV20-1; TRBD2 is a possible D gene (5 bases). There are 17 residues in the CDR3. Germline values: CDR1 DFQATT, CDR2 SNEGSKA (reference sequence). V lost 0 bases, J lost 2 bases, and 18 bases lay in between. As DNA, the CDR3 is TGCAGTGCTAGAGAGACTCTCCTAGCTTCTTTCACAGATACGCAGTATTTT. Amino acids: CSARETLLASFTDTQYF.

J is TRBJ2-7 and V is TRBV20-1; D possibly corresponds to TRBD2 (6 bases). This CDR3 comprises 14 residues. Germline V lookup: CDR1 DFQATT, CDR2 SNEGSKA (reference sequence). V was pared by 1 base and J by 5 bases, with 15 bases between. Here the CDR3 reads CSARALRDFHEQYF. The CDR3 region has the DNA TGCAGTGCTAGAGCCCTCCGGGACTTCCACGAGCAGTACTTC.